This is a list of T cell receptor beta chains from one sample in a study of blood T cell repertoires in COVID-19. Assay: immunoSEQ multiplex PCR; the TCRdb copy retains only in-frame clones and omits some. This table holds under 350,000 clones, 70% to 90% found once. Sequencing input: PBMCs or T cells enriched from blood (not recorded which). The receptor source for this set is a woman aged 40 to 50 with acute COVID-19. The CDR3 runs from the conserved cysteine through the conserved F or W. The order of the fields is CDR3 length, J gene, V gene, clone size, D gene, CDR3 DNA, CDR3 protein. The D gene is left open where the match is weak. Only some rows state a clone size, as once, few, many or a class for expanded clones.

cdr3_length: 18
j_call: TRBJ2-7
v_call: TRBV5-1
clone_size: few
d_call: TRBD2
cdr3_nt: TGCGCCAGCAGCTTGGGGGGACTAGCGGGTCTTGGTCCCTACGAGCAGTACTTC
cdr3_aa: CASSLGGLAGLGPYEQYF

cdr3_length: 17
j_call: TRBJ1-2
v_call: TRBV5-4
clone_size: -
d_call: TRBD1
cdr3_nt: TGTGCCAGCAGCTCCTTCGTCGGGGGTCAGGGGGCCTTTGGCTACACCTTC
cdr3_aa: CASSSFVGGQGAFGYTF

cdr3_length: 16
j_call: TRBJ2-3
v_call: TRBV29-1
clone_size: few
d_call: -
cdr3_nt: TGCAGCGTCGGGTCCCAGGGCGTATCGGGCACAGATACGCAGTATTTT
cdr3_aa: CSVGSQGVSGTDTQYF

cdr3_length: 16
j_call: TRBJ2-2
v_call: TRBV18
clone_size: -
d_call: TRBD1
cdr3_nt: TGTGCCAGCTCACCACTTCGGGACAGGGTGTCCGGGGAGCTGTTTTTT
cdr3_aa: CASSPLRDRVSGELFF

cdr3_length: 17
j_call: TRBJ2-4
v_call: TRBV19
clone_size: -
d_call: TRBD2
cdr3_nt: TGTGCCAGTAGCGTACCAGCGGGAGGGCCATCCAAAAACATTCAGTACTTC
cdr3_aa: CASSVPAGGPSKNIQYF

cdr3_length: 14
j_call: TRBJ2-1
v_call: TRBV3-1/TRBV3-2
clone_size: -
d_call: -
cdr3_nt: TGTGCCAGCAGCCTACAGGACAGAGCCAATGAGCAGTTCTTC
cdr3_aa: CASSLQDRANEQFF

cdr3_length: 14
j_call: TRBJ2-3
v_call: TRBV11-3
clone_size: -
d_call: -
cdr3_nt: TGTGCCAGCAGCTTTGACAGTTACACAGATACGCAGTATTTT
cdr3_aa: CASSFDSYTDTQYF

cdr3_length: 15
j_call: TRBJ1-1
v_call: TRBV2
clone_size: -
d_call: -
cdr3_nt: TGTGCCAGCAAGGGGGGGCCCGGGACGAACACTGAAGCTTTCTTT
cdr3_aa: CASKGGPGTNTEAFF

cdr3_length: 17
j_call: TRBJ2-5
v_call: TRBV11-2
clone_size: once
d_call: TRBD1
cdr3_nt: TGTGCCAGCAGTCTCCTTAGGGGACAGGGTGTGTCAGAGACCCAGTACTTC
cdr3_aa: CASSLLRGQGVSETQYF

cdr3_length: 18
j_call: TRBJ1-5
v_call: TRBV3-1/TRBV3-2
clone_size: -
d_call: TRBD1
cdr3_nt: TGTGCCAGCAGCCAACCCGGGACAGGGAGGAGTAGCAATCAGCCCCAGCATTTT
cdr3_aa: CASSQPGTGRSSNQPQHF

cdr3_length: 14
j_call: TRBJ1-5
v_call: TRBV7-9
clone_size: -
d_call: TRBD1
cdr3_nt: TGTGCCAGCAGCCGACAGGGTTATAATCAGCCCCAGCATTTT
cdr3_aa: CASSRQGYNQPQHF

cdr3_length: 18
j_call: TRBJ2-7
v_call: TRBV19
clone_size: -
d_call: TRBD2
cdr3_nt: TGTGCCAGTAGTATAGTTTTTGGATTAGCGGGAGTTCTGGACGAGCAGTACTTC
cdr3_aa: CASSIVFGLAGVLDEQYF

cdr3_length: 13
j_call: TRBJ1-4
v_call: TRBV12-3/TRBV12-4
clone_size: -
d_call: -
cdr3_nt: TGTGCCAGCAGTGACAGCCTAGAGGAAAAACTGTTTTTT
cdr3_aa: CASSDSLEEKLFF

cdr3_length: 14
j_call: TRBJ1-1
v_call: TRBV6-2/TRBV6-3
clone_size: few
d_call: -
cdr3_nt: TGTGCCAGCAGTTATGGGACATCGAACACTGAAGCTTTCTTT
cdr3_aa: CASSYGTSNTEAFF

cdr3_length: 15
j_call: TRBJ1-1
v_call: TRBV5-4
clone_size: -
d_call: -
cdr3_nt: TGTGCCAGCAGCGTAGTACTGGGACAGAACACTGAAGCTTTCTTT
cdr3_aa: CASSVVLGQNTEAFF

cdr3_length: 14
j_call: TRBJ2-1
v_call: TRBV19
clone_size: -
d_call: -
cdr3_nt: TGTGCCAGTAGTATCTCGACTTCCTACAATGAGCAGTTCTTC
cdr3_aa: CASSISTSYNEQFF

cdr3_length: 10
j_call: TRBJ1-2
v_call: TRBV7-3
clone_size: -
d_call: -
cdr3_nt: TGTGCCAGCAGCTTTCGGGGCTACACCTTC
cdr3_aa: CASSFRGYTF

cdr3_length: 13
j_call: TRBJ1-1
v_call: TRBV6-5
clone_size: -
d_call: -
cdr3_nt: TGTGCCAGCAGTCCCCTCGATCGGACTGAAGCTTTCTTT
cdr3_aa: CASSPLDRTEAFF

cdr3_length: 13
j_call: TRBJ1-2
v_call: TRBV6-2/TRBV6-3
clone_size: -
d_call: -
cdr3_nt: TGTGCCAGCAGTTCTGACAGAAACTATGGCTACACCTTC
cdr3_aa: CASSSDRNYGYTF

cdr3_length: 14
j_call: TRBJ2-7
v_call: TRBV7-9
clone_size: -
d_call: -
cdr3_nt: TGTGCCAGCAGCCTCCAACAGACGACCTACGAGCAGTACTTC
cdr3_aa: CASSLQQTTYEQYF

cdr3_length: 17
j_call: TRBJ1-1
v_call: TRBV30
clone_size: -
d_call: -
cdr3_nt: TGTGCCTGGGGGGTAGTGTCATGGCAGGGTAAGAGGACTGAAGCTTTCTTT
cdr3_aa: CAWGVVSWQGKRTEAFF

cdr3_length: 15
j_call: TRBJ2-5
v_call: TRBV3-1/TRBV3-2
clone_size: -
d_call: TRBD2
cdr3_nt: TGTGCCAGCAGCCAAGTCGGCGGGGGGAAAGAGACCCAGTACTTC
cdr3_aa: CASSQVGGGKETQYF